A single T cell receptor beta chain is shown here with its context. This clonotype was detected many times. Its antigen is not yet known. Base qualities are not recorded, but no much larger clone differs from it by a single base. The protocol used for the library was multiplex PCR. The instrument was an Illumina HiSeq 4000. iRepertoire HTBI primers and Arm-PCR amplification of CDR3 regions were used to construct TCR beta libraries. Gel purification was performed on PCR products prior to sequencing. Per the source publication's procedure: Gene usage analysis of CDR3 amino acid clonotypes relied on the approximately 60 TRBV and over 13 TRBJ segments identified across samples. COPE and FqMerger were used to merge the filtered high-quality paired reads into contigs. BLAST was used to align contigs to IMGT TRBV, TRBD and TRBJ reference genes, with CDR3 defined following IMGT. Clonotypes above 0.1% frequency were classified as highly expanded clones. Shannon entropy served as the measure of repertoire diversity, while the Gini coefficient captured V-J evenness. Public clonotypes were defined as clonotypes shared by more than one individual. The public reads were reanalyzed by TCRdb: fastp trimming at Q25, MiXCR alignment, in-frame beta chains only. Rows with a matching CDR3 protein are joined into one entry that keeps the most common DNA and genes. The V and J calls shown here were made by TCRdb, not taken from the authors' results. In this sample the table shows roughly 450,000 distinct CDR3 sequences, around 24% of which occur a single time. The ten biggest clones cover roughly 28% of the sample.

CDR1 SNHLY and CDR2 FYNNEI are derived from the germline V gene. Spanning cysteine to phenylalanine, the CDR3 consists of 14 amino acids. Only the CDR3 part of the read is kept: 42 bases, read in frame from the first base. V was cut back by 8 bases and J by 3 bases, leaving a gap of 13 bases between them. The data stem from a study of regulatory T cells in long-lasting Graves disease (dated by TCRdb to 2020 to 2023). Study-wide context: To count as having persistent Graves' disease, a patient had to have received antithyroid drug treatment for over 5 years with TSH receptor autoantibodies remaining persistently positive. On average, persistent Graves' disease patients in the clinical cohort had been on antithyroid drugs for eight to twelve years. A total of 33 samples were covered by TCR sequencing, comprising some 13 persistent and around 20 newly diagnosed Graves' disease patients. Persistent Graves' disease patients were compared with newly diagnosed Graves' disease patients by peripheral blood TCR sequencing and RNA sequencing. The study was conducted in China and was registered as a clinical trial. The investigation overall reported the following: The authors noted that the small sample size was a limitation that may lower accuracy. Compared with newly diagnosed patients, patients with persistent Graves' disease had lower TCR Shannon entropy and fewer highly expanded clones, which suggests clonal expansion. Persistent patients shared more public clonotypes among themselves (roughly 2,700) than newly diagnosed patients did (over 950). Only peripheral blood was studied, because thyroid tissue, the primary lesion, was inaccessible. TRBV28, TRBJ1-2 and TRBJ2-5 were preferentially used in persistent disease, while TRBV20-1 and TRBJ2-1 were favored in newly diagnosed disease. Sequencing and analysis were limited to the TCR beta chain.

In light of the paper, this sample's time point label describes: persistent/refractory GD, antithyroid drugs over 5 years with positive TRAb. For both TCR sequencing and RNA sequencing, RNA was extracted from PBMCs in TRIzol. The diagnosis of Graves' disease was made according to American Thyroid Association guidelines. Patients for the study were recruited at an endocrinology department in Xi'an, China. Each patient gave 8.5 to 9.5 milliliters of peripheral blood, collected in an EDTA anticoagulant tube. Ficoll Paque Plus density gradient separation was used to isolate PBMCs, and no additional T cell sorting was done. An Agilent 2100 Bioanalyzer and agarose gel were used to check RNA quality, while a NanoDrop 2000 measured RNA concentration.

The V and J segments used are TRBV2 and TRBJ1-4; the D region possibly corresponds to TRBD1 (6 bases align). The sequence was obtained from a female donor with Graves disease. The material was peripheral blood mononuclear cells (PBMCs), obtained when the disease was refractory, from a patient treated with antithyroid drugs. The encoded CDR3 is CASLVGTPNEKLFF. The DNA reads as follows: TGTGCCAGCCTGGTTGGGACACCTAATGAAAAACTGTTTTTT.